The clone carrying this TCR beta chain was seen ten or more times. Individually, TCR cDNA molecules were each labelled with a unique molecular identifier. One entry per CDR3 protein, called by TCRdb with MiXCR from the 5' RACE reads. The data contain under 30,000 distinct CDR3 sequences, about 6.3% of them seen just once; the ten biggest clones take up more than 20%. The germline V gene has CDR1 SGHTA and CDR2 FQGNSA. This CDR3 region has 15 residues. V gave up 5 bases and J gave up 5 bases, with 16 bases separating them. The data were obtained in a study of spatial heterogeneity in lung cancer. Study at large: Sequence detection consistently recorded a greater number of beta-chain than alpha-chain sequences. Each unique TCR and UMI combination was seen more than ten times on average in raw reads.

Time point defined: blood at routine non-recurrence follow-up after resection. Unsorted whole RNA of tumor, nontumor lung or frozen PBMC was sequenced. J is TRBJ1-5 and V is TRBV7-2; tentatively, D is TRBD1 (5 bases). The sequencing here drew on PBMCs, taken at follow-up. The origin of this receptor is a male donor with early-stage non-small cell lung cancer. Written as DNA, the CDR3 is TGTGCCAGCAGCCAGGCGGGGGGTTGGGATCAGCCCCAGCATTTT. Its translation is CASSQAGGWDQPQHF.